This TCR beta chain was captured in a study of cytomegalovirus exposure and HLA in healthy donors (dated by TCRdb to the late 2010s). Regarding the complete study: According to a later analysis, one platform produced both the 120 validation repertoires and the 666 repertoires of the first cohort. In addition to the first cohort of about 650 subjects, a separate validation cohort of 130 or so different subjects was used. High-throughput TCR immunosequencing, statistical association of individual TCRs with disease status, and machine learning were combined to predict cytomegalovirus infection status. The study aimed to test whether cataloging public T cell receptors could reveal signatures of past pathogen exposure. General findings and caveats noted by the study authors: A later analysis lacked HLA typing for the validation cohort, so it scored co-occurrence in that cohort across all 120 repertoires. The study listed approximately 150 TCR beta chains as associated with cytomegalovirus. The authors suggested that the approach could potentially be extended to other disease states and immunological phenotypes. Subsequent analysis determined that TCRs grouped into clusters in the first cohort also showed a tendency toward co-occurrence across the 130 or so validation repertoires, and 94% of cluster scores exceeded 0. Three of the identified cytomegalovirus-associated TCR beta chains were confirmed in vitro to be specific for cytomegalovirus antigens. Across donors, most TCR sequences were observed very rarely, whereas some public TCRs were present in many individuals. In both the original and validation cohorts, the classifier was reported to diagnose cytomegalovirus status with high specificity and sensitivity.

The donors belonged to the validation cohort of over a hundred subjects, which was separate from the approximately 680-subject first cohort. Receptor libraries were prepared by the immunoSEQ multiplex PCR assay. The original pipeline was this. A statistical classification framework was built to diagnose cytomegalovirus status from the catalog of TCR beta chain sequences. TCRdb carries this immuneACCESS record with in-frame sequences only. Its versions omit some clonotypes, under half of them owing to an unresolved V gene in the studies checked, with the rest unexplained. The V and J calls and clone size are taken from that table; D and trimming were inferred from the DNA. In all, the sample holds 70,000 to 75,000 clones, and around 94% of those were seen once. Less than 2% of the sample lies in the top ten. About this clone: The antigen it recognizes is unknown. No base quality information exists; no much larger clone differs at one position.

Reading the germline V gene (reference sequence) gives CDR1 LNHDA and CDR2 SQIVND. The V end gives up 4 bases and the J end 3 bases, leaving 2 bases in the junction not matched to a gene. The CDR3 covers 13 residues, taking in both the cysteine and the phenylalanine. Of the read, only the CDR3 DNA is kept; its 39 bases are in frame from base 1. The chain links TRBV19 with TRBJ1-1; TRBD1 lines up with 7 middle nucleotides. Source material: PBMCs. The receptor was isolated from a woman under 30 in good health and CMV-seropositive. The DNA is TGTGCCAGTAGTAACAGGGGCTACACTGAAGCTTTCTTT. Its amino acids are CASSNRGYTEAFF.